The clone carrying this T cell receptor beta chain was seen many times. Its antigen is unidentified. Each CDR3 protein is one row after TCRdb ran MiXCR on the multiplex PCR reads. Of 150,000 to 250,000 distinct CDR3 sequences in the sample, over 25% are singletons; the top ten hold about 4.5%. This sample stems from a study of breast tumors, draining lymph nodes, adjacent tissues. Study findings and constraints: Tumor T cell lymph node origin was a supported hypothesis, not proven.

Axillary draining lymph nodes of breast cancer patients supplied the node samples. V dropped 5 bases and J dropped 2 bases, with 10 bases sitting between them. Germline V CDR1 and CDR2: SNHLY, FYNNEI. The CDR3 contains 13 residues. V usage is TRBV2 and J usage is TRBJ2-7; tentatively, D is TRBD1 (6 bases). What was sequenced was axillary lymph node tissue. This TCR derives from a female donor with breast cancer. Some clones in this sample may be carry-over from other donors' samples. DNA of the CDR3: TGTGCCAGCAGTCCAGGACAGACCTACGAGCAGTACTTC. Its protein is CASSPGQTYEQYF.